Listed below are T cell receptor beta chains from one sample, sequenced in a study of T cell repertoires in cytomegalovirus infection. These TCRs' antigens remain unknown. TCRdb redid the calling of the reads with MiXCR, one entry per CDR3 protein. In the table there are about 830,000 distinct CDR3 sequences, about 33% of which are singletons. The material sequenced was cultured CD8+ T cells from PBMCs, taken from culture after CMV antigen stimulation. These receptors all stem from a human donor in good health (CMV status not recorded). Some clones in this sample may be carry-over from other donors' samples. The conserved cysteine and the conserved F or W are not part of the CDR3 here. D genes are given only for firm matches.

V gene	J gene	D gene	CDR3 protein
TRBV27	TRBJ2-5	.	ASSLLSGASQETQY
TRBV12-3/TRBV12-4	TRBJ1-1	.	ASTFRVSDTEAF
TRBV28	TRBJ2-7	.	ASSYPPTGTSSYEQY
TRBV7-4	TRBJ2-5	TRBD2	ASSPNSGGAPETQY
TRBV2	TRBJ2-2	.	ASSWEGVTGSNTGELF
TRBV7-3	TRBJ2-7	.	ASSLNRYRDSYEQY
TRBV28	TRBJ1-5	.	ASSSLDGMGHQPQH
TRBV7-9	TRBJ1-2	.	ASATDRFGYGYT
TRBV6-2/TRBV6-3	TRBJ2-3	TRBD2	ASSEGRRGGHLMTDTQY
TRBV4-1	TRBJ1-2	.	ASSLSRQDNYGYT
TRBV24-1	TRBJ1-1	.	ATSDLHGGEAF
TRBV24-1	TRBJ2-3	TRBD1	ATSDRPDRGPAADTQY
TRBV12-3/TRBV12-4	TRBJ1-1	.	ASSTPMSPYEAF
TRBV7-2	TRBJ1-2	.	ASSSAHYGYT
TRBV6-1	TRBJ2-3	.	ASSEADTATDTQY